This note documents a single T cell receptor beta chain sequence. The repertoire was sequenced with immunoSEQ multiplex PCR; TCRdb's copy has only in-frame clones and lacks some. The repertoire consists of 100,000 or so clones, with 85% to 90% occurring once and the leading ten covering 2% to 3%. Looked up from germline, CDR1 is SGHNT and CDR2 is YYREEE (reference sequence). Trimming took 0 bases from V and 4 from J; bases not matched to a gene: 12. This CDR3 has 18 amino acids. This sample was taken from a study of T cell responses to AZD1222 COVID-19 vaccine. The sequence derives from an adult in good health. Here the sequenced sample was peripheral blood, taken on day 0 of AZD1222 vaccination. V is TRBV5-4 and J is TRBJ2-1; 8 bases align to TRBD2. CDR3 protein: CASSLETRGGNRYNEQFF. The CDR3 nucleotides are TGTGCCAGCAGCTTGGAGACTCGGGGGGGAAATCGGTACAATGAGCAGTTCTTC.